These 11 T cell receptor beta chains came from one sample sequenced in a study of CXCR3-negative and CXCR3-positive naive CD8 T cells. Points from the study as a whole: Researchers report that CXCR3-positive naive cells carry more hydrophobic TRB CDR3s than CXCR3-negative naive cells.

With UMI labels, 5' RACE was used to prepare the TRB cDNA libraries. TCRdb reprocessed the 5' RACE reads; each CDR3 protein has one entry and no DNA is given. The table counts over 150,000 distinct CDR3 sequences; less than 0.55% lies in the top ten. Their antigens are not known. Material for sequencing was naive CXCR3+ CD8+ T cells from blood. Noted subset: CD45RO-CCR7+CD27+CD95- naive CD8+ T cells expressing CXCR3 (TNR3+). All receptors come from a human donor in good health. Some clones in this sample may be carry-over from other donors' samples.

V gene TRBV4-1 combines with J gene TRBJ1-6. The CDR3 loop spans 13 amino acids. Germline V gene lookup returns CDR1 MGHRA and CDR2 YSYEKL. CDR3 in amino acids: CASSQSRISPLHF.

The J gene is TRBJ2-7, the V gene TRBV20-1; TCRdb gives TRBD2 as the D gene, but with no DNA this cannot be confirmed. This CDR3 has 13 amino acids. CDR1 is DFQATT and CDR2 is SNEGSKA in the germline V gene (reference sequence). This chain's CDR3 is CSAFQRENYEQYF.

This chain uses TRBV7-2 with TRBJ2-3. The CDR3 runs to 13 residues. Germline lookup yields CDR1 SGHTA and CDR2 FQGNSA. The CDR3 reads CASSPVLTDTQYF.

CDR3 residues: CSARGFLPHDEQFF. The chain employs TRBV20-1 and TRBJ2-1; the D call of TRBD2 rests on TCRdb alone, since no DNA is present to check it. The CDR3 is 14 residues long. CDR1 is DFQATT, CDR2 SNEGSKA, per germline (reference sequence).

This sequence joins TRBV4-1 and TRBJ2-1; the TCRdb D gene call, TRBD2, has no DNA to confirm it. The CDR3 loop spans 16 amino acids. Germline V gives CDR1 MGHRA, CDR2 YSYEKL. The CDR3 spells CASSQAEAVAYNEQFF.

The chain couples TRBV28 to TRBJ2-1; the D gene TCRdb calls, TRBD2, cannot be checked with no DNA. This CDR3 is 16 amino acids long. The germline CDR1 and CDR2 sequences are MDHEN and SYDVKM. The CDR3 loop is CASSLLWVPGTNEQFF.

J is TRBJ2-7 and V is TRBV20-1; TCRdb proposes TRBD1, but this gene call is untestable without DNA. Germline loops: CDR1 DFQATT, CDR2 SNEGSKA (reference sequence). CDR3 length: 14 amino acids. CDR3 sequence reads: CSARADRGPYEQYF.

The chain couples TRBV28 to TRBJ2-7; TCRdb's assignment of TRBD1 cannot be checked, as there is no DNA. There are 14 residues in the CDR3. CDR1 and CDR2 (germline): MDHEN, SYDVKM. The CDR3 region is CASSFSGQPYEQYF. The full variable domain, with the rest looked up from reference TRBV28 and TRBJ2-7, is DVKVTQSSRYLVKRTGEKVFLECVQDMDHENMFWYRQDPGLGLRLIYFSYDVKMKEKGDIPEGYSVSREKKERFSLILESASTNQTSMYLCASSFSGQPYEQYFGPGTRLTVT.

The genes are TRBV7-2 and TRBJ2-7; the TRBD2 assignment by TCRdb is unverifiable without DNA. The length of the CDR3 is 13 residues. CDR1 SGHTA and CDR2 FQGNSA come from the germline V gene. CDR3 sequence reads: CARRREREYEQYF.

V is TRBV29-1 and J is TRBJ1-5; TCRdb calls TRBD1, which cannot be checked without DNA. This CDR3 is built from 13 residues. Germline loops: CDR1 SQVTM, CDR2 ANQGSEA. The CDR3 region is CSALTEVNQPQHF.

The chain has TRBV5-8 and TRBJ2-7; TCRdb names TRBD2, which stays unverified in the absence of DNA. The CDR3 sequence is 18 residues long. Germline loops: CDR1 SGHTS, CDR2 YDEGEE. The chain's CDR3 is CASGLGGGGGGNTYEQYF.